The 3 T cell receptor beta chains below come from one sample, sequenced in a study of control samples from healthy donors and cancer patients. The repertoire was sequenced with immunoSEQ multiplex PCR; TCRdb's copy has only in-frame clones and lacks some. This sample has some 140,000 clones, with roughly nine tenths found just once. The sequencing sample was made of PBMCs. The receptors were gathered from a man between 50 and 59 years old with head and neck cancer.

The chain links TRBV28 to TRBJ1-1; D is uncertain. The germline V and J ends were trimmed by 4 bases and 5 bases, with 23 bases remaining between them. The CDR3 has 17 residues. In germline, CDR1 is MDHEN, CDR2 SYDVKM. The CDR3 DNA reads TGTGCCAGCAGTTCGAACTCGGGGTCCTGGCGGAGGACTGAAGCTTTCTTT. This sequence encodes CASSSNSGSWRRTEAFF.

V is TRBV3-1 (or the pseudogene TRBV3-2) and J is TRBJ2-1, with 11 positions matching TRBD2. The germline V gene encodes CDR1 LGHDT and CDR2 YNNKEL (reference sequence). The CDR3 has 16 amino acids. V lost 0 bases, J lost 7 bases, and 5 bases stayed unmatched. The CDR3 bases are TGTGCCAGCAGCCAAGACTCACTAGCGGGAGTAAATGAGCAGTTCTTC. Protein: CASSQDSLAGVNEQFF.

The genes are TRBV10-2 and TRBJ1-1, with D maybe TRBD1 (6 bases). CDR1 and CDR2 (germline): WSHSY, SAAADI. Trimming pared 0 bases from V and 2 bases from J, leaving 10 bases between. CDR3 length: 15 residues. The CDR3 protein is CASSESGGGNTEAFF. As DNA, the CDR3 is TGCGCCAGCAGTGAGTCCGGGGGCGGAAACACTGAAGCTTTCTTT.